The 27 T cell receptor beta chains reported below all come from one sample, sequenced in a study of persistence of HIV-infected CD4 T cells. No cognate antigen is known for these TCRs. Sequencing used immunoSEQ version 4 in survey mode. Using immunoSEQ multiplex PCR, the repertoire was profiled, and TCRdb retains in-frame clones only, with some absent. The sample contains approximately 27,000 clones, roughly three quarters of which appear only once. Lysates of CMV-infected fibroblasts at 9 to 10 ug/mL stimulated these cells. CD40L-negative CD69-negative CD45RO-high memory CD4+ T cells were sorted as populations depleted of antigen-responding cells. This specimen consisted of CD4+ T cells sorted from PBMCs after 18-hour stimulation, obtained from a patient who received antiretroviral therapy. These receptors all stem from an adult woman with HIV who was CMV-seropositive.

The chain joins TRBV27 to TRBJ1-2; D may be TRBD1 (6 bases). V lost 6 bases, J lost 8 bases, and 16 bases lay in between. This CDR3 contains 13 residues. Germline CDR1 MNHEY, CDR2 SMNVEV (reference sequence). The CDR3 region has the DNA TGTGCCAGCAGAAGGAGGGACACCGGGGGCTACACCTTC. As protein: CASRRRDTGGYTF.

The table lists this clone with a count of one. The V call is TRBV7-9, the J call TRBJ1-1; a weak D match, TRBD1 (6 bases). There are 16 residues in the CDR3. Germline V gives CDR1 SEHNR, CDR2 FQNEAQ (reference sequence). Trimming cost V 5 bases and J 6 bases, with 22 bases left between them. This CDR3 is CASSQRSTGSKAEAFF. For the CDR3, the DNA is TGTGCCAGCAGCCAGCGTTCGACAGGAAGTAAAGCTGAAGCTTTCTTT.

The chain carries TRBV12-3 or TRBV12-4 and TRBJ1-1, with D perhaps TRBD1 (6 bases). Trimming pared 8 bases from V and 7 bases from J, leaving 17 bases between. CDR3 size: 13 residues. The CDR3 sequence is CASALGGRVEAFF. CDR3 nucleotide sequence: TGTGCCAGCGCTTTAGGGGGGCGTGTTGAAGCTTTCTTT.

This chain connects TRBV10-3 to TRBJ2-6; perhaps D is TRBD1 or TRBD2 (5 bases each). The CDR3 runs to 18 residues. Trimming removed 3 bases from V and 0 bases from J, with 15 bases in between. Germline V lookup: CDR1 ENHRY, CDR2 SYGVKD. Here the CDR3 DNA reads TGTGCCATCAGTGAAACCTCAGGGAGCTTCTCTGGGGCCAACGTCCTGACTTTC. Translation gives CAISETSGSFSGANVLTF.

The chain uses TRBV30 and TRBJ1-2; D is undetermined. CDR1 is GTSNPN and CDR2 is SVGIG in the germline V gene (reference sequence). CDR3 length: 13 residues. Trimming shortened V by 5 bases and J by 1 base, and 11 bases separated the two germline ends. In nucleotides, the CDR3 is TGTGCCTGGGGAGGACCCTATAACTATGGCTACACCTTC. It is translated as CAWGGPYNYGYTF. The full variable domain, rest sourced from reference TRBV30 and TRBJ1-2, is SQTIHQWPATLVQPVGSPLSLECTVEGTSNPNLYWYRQAAGRGLQLLFYSVGIGQISSEVPQNLSASRPQDRQFILSSKKLLLSDSGFYLCAWGGPYNYGYTFGSGTRLTVV.

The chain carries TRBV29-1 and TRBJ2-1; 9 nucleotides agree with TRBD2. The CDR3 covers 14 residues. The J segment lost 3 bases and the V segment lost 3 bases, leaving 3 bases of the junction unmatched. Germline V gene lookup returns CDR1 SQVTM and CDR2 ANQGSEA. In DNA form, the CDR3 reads TGCAGCGTTGATCCTAGCGGGGTCTACAATGAGCAGTTCTTC. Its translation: CSVDPSGVYNEQFF.

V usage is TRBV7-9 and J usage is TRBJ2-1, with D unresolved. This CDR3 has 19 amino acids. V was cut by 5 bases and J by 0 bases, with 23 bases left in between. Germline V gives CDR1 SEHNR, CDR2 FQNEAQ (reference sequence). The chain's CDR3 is CASSKTSPSALSSYNEQFF. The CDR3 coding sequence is TGTGCCAGCAGCAAAACGTCCCCTTCAGCACTGAGCTCCTACAATGAGCAGTTCTTC. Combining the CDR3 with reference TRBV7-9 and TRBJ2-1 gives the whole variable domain DTGVSQNPRHKITKRGQNVTFRCDPISEHNRLYWYRQTLGQGPEFLTYFQNEAQLEKSRLLSDRFSAERPKGSFSTLEIQRTEQGDSAMYLCASSKTSPSALSSYNEQFFGPGTRLTVL.

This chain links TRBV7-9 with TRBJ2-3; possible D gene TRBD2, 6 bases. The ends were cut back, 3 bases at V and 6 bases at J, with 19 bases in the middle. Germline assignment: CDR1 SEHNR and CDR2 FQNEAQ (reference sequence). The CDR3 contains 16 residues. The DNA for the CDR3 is TGTGCCAGCAGCTTGGGGCAGCGGGTTCAAGCGGATACGCAGTATTTT. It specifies CASSLGQRVQADTQYF.

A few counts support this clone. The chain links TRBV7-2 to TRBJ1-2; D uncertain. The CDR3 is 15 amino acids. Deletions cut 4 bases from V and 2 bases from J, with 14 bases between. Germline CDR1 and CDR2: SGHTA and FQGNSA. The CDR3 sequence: CASSSGNLRNYGYTF. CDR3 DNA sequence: TGTGCCAGCAGCTCGGGAAATCTACGAAACTATGGCTACACCTTC.

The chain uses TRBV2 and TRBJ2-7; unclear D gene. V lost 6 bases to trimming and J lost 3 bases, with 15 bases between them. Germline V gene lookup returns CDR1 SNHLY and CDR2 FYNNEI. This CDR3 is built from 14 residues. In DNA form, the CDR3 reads TGTGCCAGCAGAAGTGGGCTAGGTTTCTACGAGCAGTACTTC. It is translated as CASRSGLGFYEQYF. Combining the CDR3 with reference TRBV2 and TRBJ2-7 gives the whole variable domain EPEVTQTPSHQVTQMGQEVILRCVPISNHLYFYWYRQILGQKVEFLVSFYNNEISEKSEIFDDQFSVERPDGSNFTLKIRSTKLEDSAMYFCASRSGLGFYEQYFGPGTRLTVT.

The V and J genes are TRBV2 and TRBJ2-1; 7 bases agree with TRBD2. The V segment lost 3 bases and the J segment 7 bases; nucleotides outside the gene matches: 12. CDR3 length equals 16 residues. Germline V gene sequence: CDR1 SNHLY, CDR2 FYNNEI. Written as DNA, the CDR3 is TGTGCCAGCAGTGATTTGGCTAGCGGTTCGCGGAATGAGCAGTTCTTC. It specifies CASSDLASGSRNEQFF.

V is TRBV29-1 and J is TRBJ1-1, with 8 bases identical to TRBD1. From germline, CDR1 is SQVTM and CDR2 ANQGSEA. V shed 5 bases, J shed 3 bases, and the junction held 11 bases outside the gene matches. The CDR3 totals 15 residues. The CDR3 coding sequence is TGCAGCGTTTCCCAGGGGGCTGGGTTGGACACTGAAGCTTTCTTT. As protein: CSVSQGAGLDTEAFF.

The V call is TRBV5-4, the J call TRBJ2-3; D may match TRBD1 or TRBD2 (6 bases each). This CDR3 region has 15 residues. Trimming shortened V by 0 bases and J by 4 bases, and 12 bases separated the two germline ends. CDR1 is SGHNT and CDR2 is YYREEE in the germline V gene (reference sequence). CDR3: CASSLGGGRADTQYF. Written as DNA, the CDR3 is TGTGCCAGCAGCTTGGGAGGGGGGAGAGCAGATACGCAGTATTTT.

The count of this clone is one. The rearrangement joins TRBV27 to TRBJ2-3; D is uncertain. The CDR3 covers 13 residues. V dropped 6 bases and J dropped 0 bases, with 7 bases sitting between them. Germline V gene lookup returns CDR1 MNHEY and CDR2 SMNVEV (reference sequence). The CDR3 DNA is TGTGCCAGCAGGAGAGGTAGCACAGATACGCAGTATTTT. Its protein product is CASRRGSTDTQYF.

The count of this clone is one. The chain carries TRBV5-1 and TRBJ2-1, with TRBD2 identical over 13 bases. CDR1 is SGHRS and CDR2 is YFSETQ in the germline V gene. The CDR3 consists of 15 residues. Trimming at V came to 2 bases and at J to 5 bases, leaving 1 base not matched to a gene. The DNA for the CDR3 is TGCGCCAGCAGCTTCGGACTAGCGGGGGACAATGAGCAGTTCTTC. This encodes CASSFGLAGDNEQFF.

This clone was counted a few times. The CDR3 is CASTTTGQRLNYNSPLHF. CDR3 nucleotides: TGTGCCAGTACGACGACGGGACAGCGTTTGAACTATAATTCACCCCTCCACTTT. The chain joins TRBV5-6 to TRBJ1-6; TRBD1 matches 7 bases. The CDR3 length is 18 residues. J was trimmed by 3 bases and V by 8 bases; bases with no gene match: 17. Germline V lookup: CDR1 SGHDT, CDR2 YYEEEE. The variable domain in full, with the rest retrieved from reference TRBV5-6 and TRBJ1-6, is DAGVTQSPTHLIKTRGQQVTLRCSPKSGHDTVSWYQQALGQGPQFIFQYYEEEERQRGNFPDRFSGHQFPNYSSELNVNALLLGDSALYLCASTTTGQRLNYNSPLHFGNGTRLTVT.

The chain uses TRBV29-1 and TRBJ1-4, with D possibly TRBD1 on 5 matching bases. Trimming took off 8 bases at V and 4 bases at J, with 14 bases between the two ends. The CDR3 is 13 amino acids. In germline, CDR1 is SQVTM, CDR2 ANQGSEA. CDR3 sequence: CSTRTQLNEKLFF. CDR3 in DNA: TGCAGCACCCGGACACAACTTAATGAAAAACTGTTTTTT.

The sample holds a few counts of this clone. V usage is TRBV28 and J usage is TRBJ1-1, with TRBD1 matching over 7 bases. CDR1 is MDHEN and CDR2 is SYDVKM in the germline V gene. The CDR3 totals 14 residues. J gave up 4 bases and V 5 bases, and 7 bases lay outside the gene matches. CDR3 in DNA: TGTGCCAGCAGTATCGATGGGACAGCCACTGAAGCTTTCTTT. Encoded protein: CASSIDGTATEAFF.

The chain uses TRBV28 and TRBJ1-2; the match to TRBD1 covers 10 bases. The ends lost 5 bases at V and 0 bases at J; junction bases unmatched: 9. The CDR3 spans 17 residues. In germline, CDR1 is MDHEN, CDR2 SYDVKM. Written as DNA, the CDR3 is TGTGCCAGCAGTGGCCGGGACAGGGGACGCCCTAACTATGGCTACACCTTC. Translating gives CASSGRDRGRPNYGYTF.

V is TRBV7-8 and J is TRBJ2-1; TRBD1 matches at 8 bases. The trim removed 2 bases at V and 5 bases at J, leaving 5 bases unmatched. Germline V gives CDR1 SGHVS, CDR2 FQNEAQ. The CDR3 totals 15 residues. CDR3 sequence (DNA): TGTGCCAGCAGCTTATGGGGACAGGTAAACAATGAGCAGTTCTTC. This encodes CASSLWGQVNNEQFF.

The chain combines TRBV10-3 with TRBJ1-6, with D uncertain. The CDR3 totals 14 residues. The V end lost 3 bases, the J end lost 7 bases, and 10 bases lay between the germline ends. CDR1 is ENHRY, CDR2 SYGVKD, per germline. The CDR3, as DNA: TGTGCCATCAGTGATACGAAGTTGAATTCACCCCTCCACTTT. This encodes CAISDTKLNSPLHF.

CDR3 sequence reads: CASRKVVAPGYEQYV. The CDR3 region has the DNA TGTGCCAGCAGAAAGGTCGTGGCCCCTGGCTACGAGCAGTACGTC. J is TRBJ2-7 and V is TRBV6-6; D remains ambiguous. The CDR3 extends over 15 amino acids. V lost 6 bases to trimming and J lost 3 bases, with 18 bases between them. Germline CDR1 MNHNY, CDR2 SVGAGI (reference sequence).

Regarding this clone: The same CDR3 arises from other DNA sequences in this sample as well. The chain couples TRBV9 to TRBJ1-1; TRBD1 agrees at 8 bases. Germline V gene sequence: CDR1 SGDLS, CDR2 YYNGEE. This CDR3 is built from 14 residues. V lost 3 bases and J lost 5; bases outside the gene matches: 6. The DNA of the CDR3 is TGTGCCAGCAGCGAGCAGGGGGCGGGTACTGAAGCTTTCTTT. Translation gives CASSEQGAGTEAFF. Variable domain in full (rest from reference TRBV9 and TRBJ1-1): DSGVTQTPKHLITATGQRVTLRCSPRSGDLSVYWYQQSLDQGLQFLIQYYNGEERAKGNILERFSAQQFPDLHSELNLSSLELGDSALYFCASSEQGAGTEAFFGQGTRLTVV.

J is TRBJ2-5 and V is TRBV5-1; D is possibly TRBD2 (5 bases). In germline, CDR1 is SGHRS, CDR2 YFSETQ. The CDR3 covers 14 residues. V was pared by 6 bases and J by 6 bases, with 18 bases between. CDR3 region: CASTRDFSGKTQYF. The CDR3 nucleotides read TGCGCCAGCACTAGGGATTTTTCGGGGAAGACCCAGTACTTC.

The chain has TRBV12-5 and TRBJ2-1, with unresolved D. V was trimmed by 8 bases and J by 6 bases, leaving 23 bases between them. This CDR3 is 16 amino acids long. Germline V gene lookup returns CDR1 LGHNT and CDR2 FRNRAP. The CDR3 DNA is TGTGCTAGTACGCTAACGGGTCCCCTTCTTGGCAATGAGCAGTTCTTC. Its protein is CASTLTGPLLGNEQFF.

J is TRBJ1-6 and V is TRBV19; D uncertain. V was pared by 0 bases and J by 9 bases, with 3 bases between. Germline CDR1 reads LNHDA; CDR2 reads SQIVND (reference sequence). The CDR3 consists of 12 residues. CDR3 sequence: CASSIERSPLHF. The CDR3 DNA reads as TGTGCCAGTAGTATAGAGCGTTCACCCCTCCACTTT.

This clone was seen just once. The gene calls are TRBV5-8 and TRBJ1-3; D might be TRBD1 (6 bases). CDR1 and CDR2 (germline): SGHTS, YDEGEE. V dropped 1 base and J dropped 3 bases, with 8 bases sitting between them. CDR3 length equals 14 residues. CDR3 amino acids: CASSLTGSGNTIYF. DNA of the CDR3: TGTGCCAGCAGCTTGACAGGGAGTGGAAACACCATATATTTT.